This entry is about one T cell receptor (beta chain). The antigen it binds to is not known. No base quality values were provided; no much bigger clone lies one nucleotide off. The germline ends are 11 bases apart after V is trimmed by 5 bases and J by 2 bases. The CDR3 has 14 amino acids, counting the end cysteine and phenylalanine. Of the read, only the CDR3 DNA is kept; its 42 bases are in frame from base 1. CDR1 MNHEY and CDR2 SMNVEV were looked up in the germline V gene (reference sequence). TCRbeta CDR3 regions were amplified from genomic DNA using the immunoSEQ Assay, a bias-controlled multiplex PCR. The authors processed their data as follows. Within the assay, amplification of reference gene primers was used to estimate how many nucleated cells each sample contained. To quantify the absolute abundance of each unique TCRbeta CDR3 rearrangement, sequence reads were collapsed and filtered. For each sample, productive Simpson clonality was calculated as the square root of Simpson's diversity index over productive rearrangements. What TCRdb holds here is the immuneACCESS table cut down to in-frame rearrangements. Part of the clones is not present; checked against another copy, under half of the missing clones reflect an unresolved V gene, and the others are unexplained. That table is the source of V, J and clone size, and D and trimming were worked out from the DNA. The sample table contains roughly 150,000 clones; only one count was recorded for roughly 84% of them. The ten largest clones capture roughly 10% of the sample.

The record originates from a study of blood T cell repertoires in COVID-19 (dated by TCRdb to between 2020 and 2021). Describing the broader study: Collaborator samples came from the United States, Italy and Spain and covered acute and convalescent phases of COVID-19. Samples came from the ongoing ImmuneRACE study (first 160 participants) plus 1,254 subjects from 6 global collaborators. A de-identified subject ID, COVID-19 status, age in years and sex were almost always included in the sample metadata. Where available, HLA class I and class II types were taken from metadata supplied by the sample provider and were not determined by assay-based typing. Deeply sampled blood TCRbeta repertoires from subjects exposed to, actively infected with, or recovered from COVID-19 were included in the dataset. The prospective study material was composed of cDNA or gDNA derived from T cells, B-cell-depleted T cells, or PBMCs. A freely available public database, intended as a resource for researchers studying the immune response to SARS-CoV-2, is where the repertoires were released.

Each collaborating institution followed its own protocols to collect whole blood in K2EDTA tubes. For TCRbeta analysis, collaborators shipped samples in one of three forms: frozen whole blood, isolated PBMCs, or DNA extracted from either of those sample types. The paper as a whole reports these results and caveats: The quantity of clinical and demographic metadata differed by source and by participant and was supplied without curation.

This TCR was sampled from a woman older than 75 with active or convalescent COVID-19. The rearranged chain carries TRBV27 and TRBJ2-3; TRBD1 could be the D gene, as 5 bases match. Material: peripheral blood. DNA sequence: TGTGCCAGCAGTCCCGACAGATACACAGATACGCAGTATTTT. Translated, this gives CASSPDRYTDTQYF.